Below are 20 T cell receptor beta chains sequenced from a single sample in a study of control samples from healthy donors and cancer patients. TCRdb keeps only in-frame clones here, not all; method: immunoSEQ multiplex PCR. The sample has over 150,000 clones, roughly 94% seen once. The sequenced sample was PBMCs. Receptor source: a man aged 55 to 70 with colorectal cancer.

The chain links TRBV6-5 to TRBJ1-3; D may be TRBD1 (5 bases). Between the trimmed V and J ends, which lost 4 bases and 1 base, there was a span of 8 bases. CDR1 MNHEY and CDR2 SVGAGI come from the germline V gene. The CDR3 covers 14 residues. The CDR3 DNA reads TGTGCCAGCAGTTCCCAGGGTTCTGGAAACACCATATATTTT. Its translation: CASSSQGSGNTIYF.

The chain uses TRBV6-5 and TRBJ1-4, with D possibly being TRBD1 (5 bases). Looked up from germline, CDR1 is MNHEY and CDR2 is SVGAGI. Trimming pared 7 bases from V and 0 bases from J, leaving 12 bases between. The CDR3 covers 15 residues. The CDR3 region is CASTLGPATNEKLFF. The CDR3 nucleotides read TGTGCCAGCACCCTGGGGCCCGCAACTAATGAAAAACTGTTTTTT.

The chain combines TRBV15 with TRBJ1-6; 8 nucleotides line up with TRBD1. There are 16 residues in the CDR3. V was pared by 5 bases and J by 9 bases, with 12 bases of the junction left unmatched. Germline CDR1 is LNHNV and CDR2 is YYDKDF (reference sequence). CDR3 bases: TGTGCCACCAGCGAAGATCCGACAGGGGTTGGTTCACCCCTCCACTTT. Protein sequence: CATSEDPTGVGSPLHF.

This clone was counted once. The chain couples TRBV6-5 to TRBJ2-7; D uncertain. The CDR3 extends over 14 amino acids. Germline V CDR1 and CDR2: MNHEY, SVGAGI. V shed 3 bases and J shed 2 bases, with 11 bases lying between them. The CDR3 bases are TGTGCCAGCAGTTATAGTACAGACACCTACGAGCAGTACTTC. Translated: CASSYSTDTYEQYF.

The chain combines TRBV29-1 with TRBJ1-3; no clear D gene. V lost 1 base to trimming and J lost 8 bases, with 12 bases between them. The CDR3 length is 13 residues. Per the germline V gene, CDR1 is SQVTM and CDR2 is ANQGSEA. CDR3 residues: CSVEGGAADTIYF. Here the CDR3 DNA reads TGCAGCGTTGAAGGGGGAGCCGCAGACACCATATATTTT. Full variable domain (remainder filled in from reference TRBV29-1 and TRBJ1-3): SAVISQKPSRDICQRGTSLTIQCQVDSQVTMMFWYRQQPGQSLTLIATANQGSEATYESGFVIDKFPISRPNLTFSTLTVSNMSPEDSSIYLCSVEGGAADTIYFGEGSWLTVV.

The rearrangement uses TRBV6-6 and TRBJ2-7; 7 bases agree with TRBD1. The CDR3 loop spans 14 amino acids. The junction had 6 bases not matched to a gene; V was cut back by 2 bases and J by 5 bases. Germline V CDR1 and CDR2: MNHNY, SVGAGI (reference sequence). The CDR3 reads CASSYGLQGNEQYF. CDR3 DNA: TGTGCCAGCAGTTACGGCCTACAGGGGAACGAGCAGTACTTC.

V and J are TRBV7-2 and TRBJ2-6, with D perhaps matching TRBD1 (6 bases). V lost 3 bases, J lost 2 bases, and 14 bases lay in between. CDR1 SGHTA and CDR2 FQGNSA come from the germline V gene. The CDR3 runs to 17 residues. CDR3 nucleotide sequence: TGTGCCAGCAGCTTGGCAGGGGCGTTGGCTGGGGCCAACGTCCTGACTTTC. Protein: CASSLAGALAGANVLTF.

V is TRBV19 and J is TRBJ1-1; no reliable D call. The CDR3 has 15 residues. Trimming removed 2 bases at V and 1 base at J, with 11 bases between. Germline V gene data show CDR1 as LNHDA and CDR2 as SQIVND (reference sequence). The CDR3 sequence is CASSIQVGGNTEAFF. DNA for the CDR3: TGTGCCAGTAGTATACAAGTCGGCGGGAACACTGAAGCTTTCTTT.

The CDR3 coding sequence is TGCGCCAGCAGCCAAGACAGGGTAGGCAATCAGCCCCAGCATTTT. Its protein is CASSQDRVGNQPQHF. The chain links TRBV4-1 to TRBJ1-5; possible D gene TRBD1, 5 bases. The CDR3 consists of 15 residues. Germline V gene data show CDR1 as MGHRA and CDR2 as YSYEKL. The V end was cut by 0 bases, the J end by 2 bases, with 8 bases between.

The CDR3: CASSLRTSGGASYNEQFF. In nucleotides, the CDR3 is TGTGCCAGCAGCTTAAGGACTAGCGGGGGGGCGTCCTACAATGAGCAGTTCTTC. The rearrangement links TRBV7-2 to TRBJ2-1; 15 nucleotides line up with TRBD2. The J segment lost 1 base and the V segment lost 2 bases, leaving 3 bases of the junction unmatched. The V gene's germline CDR1 is SGHTA and CDR2 FQGNSA. CDR3 length: 18 amino acids.

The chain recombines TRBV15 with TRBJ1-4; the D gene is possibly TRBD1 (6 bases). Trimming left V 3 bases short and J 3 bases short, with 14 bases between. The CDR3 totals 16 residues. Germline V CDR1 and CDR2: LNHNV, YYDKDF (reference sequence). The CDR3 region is CATSREQQGPNEKLFF. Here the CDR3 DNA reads TGTGCCACCAGCAGGGAACAACAGGGCCCTAATGAAAAACTGTTTTTT.

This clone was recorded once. CDR3 residues: CASSQGGQGYEQYF. CDR3 sequence (DNA): TGTGCCAGCAGCCAAGGGGGACAGGGCTACGAGCAGTACTTC. This chain connects TRBV4-2 to TRBJ2-7; 9 nucleotides agree with TRBD1. Germline values: CDR1 LGHNA, CDR2 YNFKEQ. The trim removed 1 base at V and 3 bases at J, leaving 1 base unmatched. The CDR3 loop spans 14 amino acids.

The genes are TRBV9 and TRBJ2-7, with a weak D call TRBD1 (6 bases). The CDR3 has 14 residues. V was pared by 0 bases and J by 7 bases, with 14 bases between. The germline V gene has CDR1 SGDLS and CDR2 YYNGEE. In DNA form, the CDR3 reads TGTGCCAGCAGCGTAGAAGACAGGCGAGAGGAGCAGTACTTC. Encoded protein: CASSVEDRREEQYF.

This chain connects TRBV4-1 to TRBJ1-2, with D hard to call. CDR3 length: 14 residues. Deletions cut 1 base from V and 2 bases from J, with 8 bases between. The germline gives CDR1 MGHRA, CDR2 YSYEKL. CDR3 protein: CASSQATANYGYTF. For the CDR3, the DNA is TGCGCCAGCAGCCAAGCCACGGCAAACTATGGCTACACCTTC.

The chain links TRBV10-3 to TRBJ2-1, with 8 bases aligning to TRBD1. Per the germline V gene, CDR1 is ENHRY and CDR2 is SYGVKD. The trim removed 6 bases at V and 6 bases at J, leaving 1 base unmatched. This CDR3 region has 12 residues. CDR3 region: CAIRGQGNEQFF. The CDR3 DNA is TGTGCCATCAGAGGACAGGGCAATGAGCAGTTCTTC.

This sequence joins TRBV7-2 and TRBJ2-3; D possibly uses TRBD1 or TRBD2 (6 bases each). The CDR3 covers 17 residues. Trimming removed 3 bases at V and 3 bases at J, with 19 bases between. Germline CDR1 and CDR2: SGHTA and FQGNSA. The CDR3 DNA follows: TGTGCCAGCAGCTTGGAGGCGGGACACGGTTGGACAGATACGCAGTATTTT. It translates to CASSLEAGHGWTDTQYF.

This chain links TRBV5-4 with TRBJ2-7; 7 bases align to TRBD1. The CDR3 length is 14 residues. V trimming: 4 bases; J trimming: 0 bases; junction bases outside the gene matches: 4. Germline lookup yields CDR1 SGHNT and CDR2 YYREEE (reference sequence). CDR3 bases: TGTGCCAGCAGCCAGGACAGGAGCTCCTACGAGCAGTACTTC. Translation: CASSQDRSSYEQYF.

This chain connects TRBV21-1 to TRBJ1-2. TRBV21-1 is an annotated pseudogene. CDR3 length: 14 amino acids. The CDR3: CASMGVGANYGYTF. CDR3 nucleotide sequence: TGTGCCAGCATGGGAGTAGGGGCGAACTATGGCTACACCTTC.

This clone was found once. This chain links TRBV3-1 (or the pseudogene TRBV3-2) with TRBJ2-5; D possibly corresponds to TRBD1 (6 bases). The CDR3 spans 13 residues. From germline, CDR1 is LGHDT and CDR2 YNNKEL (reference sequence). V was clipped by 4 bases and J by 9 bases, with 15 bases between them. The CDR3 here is CASSRDTPPAQYF. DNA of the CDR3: TGTGCCAGCAGCCGGGACACTCCCCCGGCCCAGTACTTC.

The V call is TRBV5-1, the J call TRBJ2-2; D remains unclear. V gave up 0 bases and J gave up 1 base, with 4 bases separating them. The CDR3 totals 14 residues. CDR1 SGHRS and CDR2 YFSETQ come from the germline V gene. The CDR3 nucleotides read TGCGCCAGCAGCTTGGTTGGGAACACCGGGGAGCTGTTTTTT. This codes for CASSLVGNTGELFF. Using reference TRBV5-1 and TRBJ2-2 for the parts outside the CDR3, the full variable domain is KAGVTQTPRYLIKTRGQQVTLSCSPISGHRSVSWYQQTPGQGLQFLFEYFSETQRNKGNFPGRFSGRQFSNSRSEMNVSTLELGDSALYLCASSLVGNTGELFFGEGSRLTVL.